The TCR beta chain described here comes from a study of T cells after yellow fever vaccination. General study points: Boosting was followed by the reappearance of most primary-vaccination clones (roughly 96% CD4, more than 70% CD8).

TCRdb redid the calling of the 5' RACE reads with MiXCR, one entry per CDR3 protein. The sample gives a few hundred thousand distinct CDR3 sequences, around 13% of which show up once; more than 3% is in the top ten. As to this clonotype: The antigen remains unidentified.

The TCR originated in a man in his late teens or twenties who received the YFV17D yellow fever vaccine. Sequenced here: CD4+ T cells sorted from PBMCs, sampled 15 days after the yellow fever booster vaccination.

CDR3 bases: TGTGCCAGCAGCTTAGGGACAGGGTGGGCCGGTGAAGCTTTCTTT. Translation gives CASSLGTGWAGEAFF. V usage is TRBV11-2 and J usage is TRBJ1-1, with 8 bases matching TRBD1. Germline lookup yields CDR1 SGHAT and CDR2 FQNNGV. Trimming cost V 1 base and J 7 bases; bases outside gene matches: 8. The CDR3 spans 15 residues. Variable domain in full (rest from reference TRBV11-2 and TRBJ1-1): EAGVAQSPRYKIIEKRQSVAFWCNPISGHATLYWYQQILGQGPKLLIQFQNNGVVDDSQLPKDRFSAERLKGVDSTLKIQPAKLEDSAVYLCASSLGTGWAGEAFFGQGTRLTVV.